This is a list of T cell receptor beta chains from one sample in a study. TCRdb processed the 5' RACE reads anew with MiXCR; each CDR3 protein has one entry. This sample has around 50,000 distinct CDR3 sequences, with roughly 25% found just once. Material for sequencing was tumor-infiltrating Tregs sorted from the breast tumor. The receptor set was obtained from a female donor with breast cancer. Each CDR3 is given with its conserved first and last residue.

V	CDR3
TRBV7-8	CASTPGGMNTEAFF
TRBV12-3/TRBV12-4	CASSFGLTTNYGYTF
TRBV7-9	CASSFNSHTQYF
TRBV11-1	CASSSGTQSSGANVLTF
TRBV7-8	CASSYSSPTEAFF
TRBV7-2	CASGGSGDEQFF
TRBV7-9	CASSLVWQGDTGELFF
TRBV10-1	CACSQDGEAFF
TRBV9	CASSVVPVNGVDEQFF
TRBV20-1	CSARGGAGAVTEAFF
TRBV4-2	CASSQDGASGSEQFF
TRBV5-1	CASRSQGTAGTDTQYF
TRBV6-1	CASRPRYLNTGELFF
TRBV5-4	CASSLRTSGAETQYF
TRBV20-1	CSVPLPGWGEAFF
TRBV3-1	CASSQTRVEAKNIQYF